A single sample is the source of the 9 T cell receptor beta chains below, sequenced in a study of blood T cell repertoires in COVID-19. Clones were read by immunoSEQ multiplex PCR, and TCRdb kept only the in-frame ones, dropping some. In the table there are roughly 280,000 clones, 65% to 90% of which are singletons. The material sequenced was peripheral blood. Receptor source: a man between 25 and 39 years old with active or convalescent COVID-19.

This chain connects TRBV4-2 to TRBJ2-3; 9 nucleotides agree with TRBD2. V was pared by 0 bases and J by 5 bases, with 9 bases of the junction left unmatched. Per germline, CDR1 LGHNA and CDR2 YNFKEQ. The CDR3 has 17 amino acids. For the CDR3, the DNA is TGTGCCAGCAGCCAAGATTTTAGCGGGGGAGGTATAGATACGCAGTATTTT. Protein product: CASSQDFSGGGIDTQYF.

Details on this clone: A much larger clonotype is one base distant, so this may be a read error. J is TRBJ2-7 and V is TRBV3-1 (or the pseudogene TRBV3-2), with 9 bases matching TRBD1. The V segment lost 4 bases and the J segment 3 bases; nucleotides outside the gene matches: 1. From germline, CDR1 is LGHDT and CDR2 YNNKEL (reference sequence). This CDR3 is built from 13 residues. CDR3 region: CASSRDRDYEQYF. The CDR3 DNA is TGTGCCAGCAGCCGGGACAGGGACTACGAGCAGTACTTC.

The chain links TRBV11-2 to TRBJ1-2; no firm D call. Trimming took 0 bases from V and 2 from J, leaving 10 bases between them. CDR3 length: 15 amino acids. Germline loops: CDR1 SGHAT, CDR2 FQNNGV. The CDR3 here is CASSLDRLSNYGYTF. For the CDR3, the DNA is TGTGCCAGCAGCTTAGACAGGTTAAGCAACTATGGCTACACCTTC.

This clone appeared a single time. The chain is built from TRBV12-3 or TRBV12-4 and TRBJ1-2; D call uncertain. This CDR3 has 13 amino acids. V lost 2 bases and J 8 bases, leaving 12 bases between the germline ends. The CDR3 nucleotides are TGTGCCAGCAGTTTAAGGTACCCGGGGGGCTACACCTTC. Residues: CASSLRYPGGYTF.

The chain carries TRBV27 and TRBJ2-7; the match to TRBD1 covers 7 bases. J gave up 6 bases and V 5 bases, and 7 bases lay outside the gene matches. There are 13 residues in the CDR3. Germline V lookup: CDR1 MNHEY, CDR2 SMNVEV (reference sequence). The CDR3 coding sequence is TGTGCCAGCAGTATAGGGACAGTGGGCGAGCAGTACTTC. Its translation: CASSIGTVGEQYF.

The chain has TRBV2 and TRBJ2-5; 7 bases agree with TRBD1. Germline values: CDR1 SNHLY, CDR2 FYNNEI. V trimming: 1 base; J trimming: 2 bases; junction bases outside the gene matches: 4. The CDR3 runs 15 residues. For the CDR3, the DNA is TGTGCCAGCAGTGAAGACAGGGGTTTTCAAGAGACCCAGTACTTC. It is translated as CASSEDRGFQETQYF.

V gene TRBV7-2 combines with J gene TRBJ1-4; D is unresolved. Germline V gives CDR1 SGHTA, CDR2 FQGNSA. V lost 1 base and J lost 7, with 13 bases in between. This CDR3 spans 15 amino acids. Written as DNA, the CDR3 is TGTGCCAGCAGCTTAGGTAGCCGGGTTGGTGAAAAACTGTTTTTT. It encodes CASSLGSRVGEKLFF. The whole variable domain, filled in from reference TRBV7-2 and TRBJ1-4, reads GAGVSQSPSNKVTEKGKDVELRCDPISGHTALYWYRQSLGQGLEFLIYFQGNSAPDKSGLPSDRFSAERTGGSVSTLTIQRTQQEDSAVYLCASSLGSRVGEKLFFGSGTQLSVL.

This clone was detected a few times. This CDR3 reads CASSPEALEWDTIYF. The DNA for the CDR3 is TGTGCCAGCAGCCCAGAGGCTCTGGAGTGGGACACCATATATTTT. The V gene is TRBV7-9, the J gene TRBJ1-3; D unresolved. This CDR3 region has 15 residues. The V end lost 5 bases, the J end lost 8 bases, and 19 bases lay between the germline ends. The V gene's germline CDR1 is SEHNR and CDR2 FQNEAQ (reference sequence).

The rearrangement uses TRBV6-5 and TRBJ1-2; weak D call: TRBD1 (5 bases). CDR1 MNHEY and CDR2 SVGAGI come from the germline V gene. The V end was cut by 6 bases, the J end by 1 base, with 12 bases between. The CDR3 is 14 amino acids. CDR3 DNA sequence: TGTGCCAGCAGCACGACAGAATTTAACTATGGCTACACCTTC. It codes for CASSTTEFNYGYTF.